This TCR beta chain was documented in a study of shared clonotypes between healthy human individuals. Whole-study findings and limits: A generally larger estimated richness was seen in naive subsets than in memory subsets. Non-shared clonotypes had lower generation probabilities than those shared by all four donors.

A word on this clone: Its specificity is unknown.

Every subset had its genomic DNA shared out evenly among several immunoSEQ plates. The sorted-subset replicate PCRs were given about 200 ng DNA, which is around 29,000 T cell genomes. Sequencing was performed with immunoSEQ multiplex PCR; in TCRdb, only in-frame clones are kept and a portion is missing. The sample yields over a million clones, about 84% seen once. The receptor was derived from a man in his late teens or twenties in good health. Some clones in this sample may be carry-over from other donors' samples. The sample comprised memory CD4+ T cells from PBMCs. Subset denoted: CD45RA-negative fraction.

The CDR3: CASSEAGRGGYTF. The CDR3 nucleotides are TGTGCCAGCAGTGAAGCGGGGAGGGGTGGCTACACCTTC. V is TRBV2 and J is TRBJ1-2; D might be TRBD1 (5 bases). The CDR3 has 13 amino acids. Germline loops: CDR1 SNHLY, CDR2 FYNNEI. V was trimmed by 0 bases and J by 7 bases, leaving 9 bases between them.